This entry lists 16 T cell receptor beta chains sequenced from one sample in a study of early T cells in non-severe SARS-CoV-2 infection. One entry per CDR3 protein results from TCRdb running MiXCR on the 5' RACE reads. The sample holds some 30,000 distinct CDR3 sequences, roughly 9.2% seen once. Sample: whole blood. The receptor set was obtained from an adult who was a healthcare worker with PCR-confirmed SARS-CoV-2 infection or an uninfected control (not recorded which).

This clonotype was counted ten times or more. This sequence joins TRBV29-1 and TRBJ2-7; 11 positions agree with TRBD2. With 6 bases clipped from V and 2 bases from J, the junction kept 3 bases outside the gene matches. The CDR3 totals 13 residues. Germline V CDR1 and CDR2: SQVTM, ANQGSEA. The CDR3 is CSVGLAEPYEQYF. CDR3 sequence (DNA): TGCAGCGTGGGACTAGCGGAACCCTACGAGCAGTACTTC.

This clonotype appeared many times. This chain links TRBV29-1 with TRBJ2-2, with TRBD2 matching over 7 bases. The germline V gene encodes CDR1 SQVTM and CDR2 ANQGSEA. V lost 1 base, J lost 6 bases, and 2 bases stayed unmatched. The CDR3 spans 13 residues. In DNA, the CDR3 is TGCAGCGTTGAAGCGGGGGGAGCCGGGGAGCTGTTTTTT. This codes for CSVEAGGAGELFF.

This clonotype was picked up a small number of times. The chain carries TRBV20-1 and TRBJ2-5; D may match TRBD1 or TRBD2 (6 bases each). Trimming shortened V by 5 bases and J by 3 bases, and 25 bases separated the two germline ends. The CDR3 extends over 17 amino acids. CDR1 is DFQATT and CDR2 is SNEGSKA in the germline V gene (reference sequence). The DNA for the CDR3 is TGCAGTGCTTCCAGGGGAGGAACAGGGAGTGGAAAAGAGACCCAGTACTTC. This encodes CSASRGGTGSGKETQYF.

This clonotype was detected many times. The genes are TRBV7-3 and TRBJ2-3; 11 positions match TRBD2. The germline CDR1 and CDR2 sequences are SGHTA and FQGTGA. Germline trimming cut 3 bases from V and 3 bases from J; bases unmatched to any gene: 2. The CDR3 extends over 15 amino acids. The CDR3 loop reads CASSLTSGETDTQYF. CDR3 DNA sequence: TGTGCCAGCAGCTTGACTAGCGGGGAGACAGATACGCAGTATTTT.

V is TRBV20-1 and J is TRBJ1-2; no reliable D call. The CDR3 runs to 13 residues. CDR1 is DFQATT and CDR2 is SNEGSKA in the germline V gene (reference sequence). The V end was cut by 6 bases, the J end by 3 bases, with 14 bases between. The CDR3 region has the DNA TGCAGTGCCCGTTCGAGGGAAGACTATGGCTACACCTTC. Its translation is CSARSREDYGYTF.

This clonotype was picked up many times. DNA for the CDR3: TGTGCCAGCAGCTTATACGGGACAGGGGTTACTGAAGCTTTCTTT. As protein: CASSLYGTGVTEAFF. This chain connects TRBV7-3 to TRBJ1-1, with 10 nucleotides matching TRBD1. The V segment lost 2 bases and the J segment 5 bases; nucleotides outside the gene matches: 5. CDR3 length equals 15 residues. Germline values: CDR1 SGHTA, CDR2 FQGTGA.

This clonotype was picked up many times. The chain combines TRBV30 with TRBJ1-1; 8 nucleotides line up with TRBD1. CDR1 GTSNPN and CDR2 SVGIG come from the germline V gene (reference sequence). CDR3 length: 14 residues. After removal of 4 bases from V and 6 bases from J, the junction contained 10 bases not matched to a gene. In DNA form, the CDR3 reads TGTGCCTGGACCTACAGGGGGGTTCGTTCTGAAGCTTTCTTT. Translating it yields CAWTYRGVRSEAFF.

This clonotype has ten or more counts. V usage is TRBV2 and J usage is TRBJ1-5, with D possibly matching TRBD1 (5 bases). V dropped 7 bases and J dropped 1 base, with 8 bases sitting between them. Germline V lookup: CDR1 SNHLY, CDR2 FYNNEI. This CDR3 is built from 13 residues. CDR3 coding DNA: TGTGCCAGCACCCGACAGAGCAATCAGCCCCAGCATTTT. It translates to CASTRQSNQPQHF. The complete variable domain, with remaining parts taken from reference TRBV2 and TRBJ1-5, reads EPEVTQTPSHQVTQMGQEVILRCVPISNHLYFYWYRQILGQKVEFLVSFYNNEISEKSEIFDDQFSVERPDGSNFTLKIRSTKLEDSAMYFCASTRQSNQPQHFGDGTRLSIL.

This clonotype was detected many times. This rearrangement joins TRBV19 to TRBJ1-5; D uncertain. The ends were cut back, 0 bases at V and 2 bases at J, with 11 bases in the middle. The CDR3 runs to 16 residues. Germline CDR1 is LNHDA and CDR2 is SQIVND (reference sequence). DNA for the CDR3: TGTGCCAGTAGTATAGATCTGTCAGCCGGCAATCAGCCCCAGCATTTT. This codes for CASSIDLSAGNQPQHF.

This clonotype was observed at least ten times. V is TRBV12-5 and J is TRBJ1-5; D is undetermined. Per the germline V gene, CDR1 is LGHNT and CDR2 is FRNRAP. V was clipped by 5 bases and J by 11 bases, with 13 bases between them. This CDR3 contains 12 residues. The CDR3 DNA follows: TGTGCTAGTGGTACCAGCCCCGCGGCCCAGCATTTT. Translation gives CASGTSPAAQHF.

This chain links TRBV29-1 with TRBJ1-5; D call uncertain. CDR3 length: 12 residues. The germline gives CDR1 SQVTM, CDR2 ANQGSEA. V lost 7 bases, J lost 3 bases, and 10 bases lay in between. CDR3 sequence reads: CSAGMDNQPQHF. The CDR3 bases are TGCAGCGCGGGCATGGACAATCAGCCCCAGCATTTT.

This chain connects TRBV7-2 to TRBJ1-6, with D possibly being TRBD1 (5 bases). The CDR3 loop spans 11 amino acids. The V and J ends lost 4 bases and 14 bases respectively, with 9 bases between them. The germline CDR1 and CDR2 sequences are SGHTA and FQGNSA. CDR3 DNA: TGTGCCAGCAGCTCAGGGTTAGCCCTCCACTTT. Protein product: CASSSGLALHF.

This clonotype was detected many times. The chain employs TRBV27 and TRBJ2-2; D not resolved. From germline, CDR1 is MNHEY and CDR2 SMNVEV (reference sequence). Deletions cut 7 bases from V and 3 bases from J, with 3 bases between. The CDR3 totals 11 residues. CDR3 in DNA: TGTGCCAGCACTGACACCGGGGAGCTGTTTTTT. This codes for CASTDTGELFF.

Many counts were recorded for this clonotype. The rearrangement links TRBV11-2 to TRBJ2-4, with a possible D match to TRBD2 (5 bases). Germline V gene sequence: CDR1 SGHAT, CDR2 FQNNGV. V dropped 5 bases and J dropped 3 bases, with 14 bases sitting between them. CDR3 length equals 15 residues. The chain's CDR3 is CASSPPGVVKNIQYF. CDR3 bases: TGTGCCAGCAGCCCACCCGGGGTCGTCAAAAACATTCAGTACTTC.

This clonotype appeared many times. The V call is TRBV12-3 or TRBV12-4, the J call TRBJ1-3; D not certain. The CDR3 is made up of 13 amino acids. Trimming shortened V by 6 bases and J by 6 bases, and 12 bases separated the two germline ends. The CDR3 DNA follows: TGTGCCAGCAGCCAGATAACTGAAAACACCATATATTTT. Translation: CASSQITENTIYF.

This clonotype was detected ten times or more. A junction end diverges from the germline sequence, so it may reflect a read error. The chain joins TRBV7-7 to TRBJ2-3, with TRBD2 as a possible D gene (6 bases). Germline lookup yields CDR1 SSHAT and CDR2 FNYEAQ (reference sequence). The CDR3 runs 14 residues. The CDR3 DNA reads TGTGCTAGCAGCTTAGAACTAGCCCCAGATACGCAGTATTTT. It yields the protein CASSLELAPDTQYF.